Shown below are 7 T cell receptor beta chains from a single sample sequenced in a study of PD-L1 blockade in urothelial cancer. Clones were sequenced by immunoSEQ multiplex PCR, and TCRdb holds only the in-frame ones, with some missing. The sample has under 130,000 clones, about 85% seen once. Material: PBMCs, obtained around atezolizumab (anti-PD-L1) treatment. Receptors originate from a man in his forties or fifties with urothelial cancer.

A few counts support this clone. This chain connects TRBV18 to TRBJ1-1; TRBD1 might be the D (6 bases). Trimming cost V 3 bases and J 0 bases, with 8 bases left between them. The CDR3 consists of 14 residues. Germline V lookup: CDR1 KGHSH, CDR2 LQKENI. The CDR3: CASSPAGVNTEAFF. The CDR3 DNA sequence: TGTGCCAGCTCACCGGCAGGGGTGAACACTGAAGCTTTCTTT. The full variable domain, its missing parts supplied by reference TRBV18 and TRBJ1-1, is NAGVMQNPRHLVRRRGQEARLRCSPMKGHSHVYWYRQLPEEGLKFMVYLQKENIIDESGMPKERFSAEFPKEGPSILRIQQVVRGDSAAYFCASSPAGVNTEAFFGQGTRLTVV.

This chain links TRBV10-3 with TRBJ1-1, with D perhaps matching TRBD1 (5 bases). CDR1 ENHRY and CDR2 SYGVKD come from the germline V gene. This CDR3 comprises 14 residues. Trimming removed 6 bases from V and 2 bases from J, with 13 bases in between. The CDR3 DNA reads TGTGCCATCAGCGGCCAGGGTTACAACACTGAAGCTTTCTTT. As protein: CAISGQGYNTEAFF.

The chain employs TRBV7-6 and TRBJ2-5; 7 nucleotides align to TRBD2. The CDR3 covers 14 residues. The V segment lost 1 base and the J segment 4 bases; nucleotides outside the gene matches: 3. CDR1 SGHVS and CDR2 FNYEAQ come from the germline V gene. The CDR3 sequence: CASSLGGGRETQYF. The CDR3 region has the DNA TGTGCCAGCAGCTTAGGTGGCGGGAGAGAGACCCAGTACTTC.

This chain connects TRBV27 to TRBJ1-1, with 8 bases lining up with TRBD1. Trimming took 5 bases from V and 1 from J; bases not matched to a gene: 6. The CDR3 loop spans 15 amino acids. Germline V gene lookup returns CDR1 MNHEY and CDR2 SMNVEV (reference sequence). The CDR3 coding sequence is TGTGCCAGCAGTCCCGGACAGGGACGGAACACTGAAGCTTTCTTT. As protein: CASSPGQGRNTEAFF.

V and J are TRBV7-6 and TRBJ2-2; 13 bases are shared with TRBD2. The V gene's germline CDR1 is SGHVS and CDR2 FNYEAQ. The CDR3 runs to 15 residues. The junction had 1 base not matched to a gene; V was cut back by 5 bases and J by 4 bases. CDR3 nucleotides: TGTGCCAGCAGCCGGACTAGCGGGGGCACCGGGGAGCTGTTTTTT. This gives the protein CASSRTSGGTGELFF.

The chain joins TRBV4-1 to TRBJ2-5; 7 positions agree with TRBD2. Germline CDR1 is MGHRA and CDR2 is YSYEKL. With V trimmed by 5 bases and J by 5 bases, 11 bases remained unmatched. CDR3 length: 15 amino acids. The CDR3 spells CASSLRRGVEETQYF. The DNA for the CDR3 is TGCGCCAGCAGCTTACGACGGGGGGTGGAGGAGACCCAGTACTTC.

A remark on this clone: The same CDR3 also results from other DNA sequences found in this sample. The chain uses TRBV7-2 and TRBJ1-2; 11 bases fit TRBD1. Germline V CDR1 and CDR2: SGHTA, FQGNSA. With 4 bases clipped from V and 5 bases from J, the junction kept 3 bases outside the gene matches. The CDR3 runs 14 residues. This CDR3 is CASSSDRGPYGYTF. DNA for the CDR3: TGTGCCAGCAGCTCGGACAGGGGGCCGTATGGCTACACCTTC.